A selection of T cell receptor beta chains follows, all from one sample in a study of T cells in Graves' hyperthyroidism and ophthalmopathy. TCRdb processed the multiplex PCR reads anew with MiXCR; each CDR3 protein has one entry. The sample carries hundreds of thousands of distinct CDR3 sequences, about 15% recorded once. Specimen: blood. These receptors came from a woman aged 45-59 years with Graves' ophthalmopathy. Both conserved end residues are trimmed from each CDR3. The order of the fields is V gene, CDR3 protein.

v_call: TRBV19; cdr3_aa: ASTPTGISYEQY
v_call: TRBV7-2; cdr3_aa: ASSLRMLQTRTDTQY
v_call: TRBV5-1; cdr3_aa: ASSQAGLDNNEQF
v_call: TRBV30; cdr3_aa: ASQRGNTEAF
v_call: TRBV10-3; cdr3_aa: AISIQGGETQY
v_call: TRBV7-8; cdr3_aa: ASSLAGAGGPDTGELF
v_call: TRBV6-6; cdr3_aa: ASSYLGGGRGYSYEQY
v_call: TRBV5-1; cdr3_aa: ASSLDGAKDEQY
v_call: TRBV7-3; cdr3_aa: ASSLRQGVGEAF
v_call: TRBV7-3; cdr3_aa: ASSAPGTGAHTIY
v_call: TRBV14; cdr3_aa: ASSQETSGSLRETQY
v_call: TRBV20-1; cdr3_aa: SARDDSRTSSYNEQF
v_call: TRBV7-3; cdr3_aa: ASSLLQGGNTIY